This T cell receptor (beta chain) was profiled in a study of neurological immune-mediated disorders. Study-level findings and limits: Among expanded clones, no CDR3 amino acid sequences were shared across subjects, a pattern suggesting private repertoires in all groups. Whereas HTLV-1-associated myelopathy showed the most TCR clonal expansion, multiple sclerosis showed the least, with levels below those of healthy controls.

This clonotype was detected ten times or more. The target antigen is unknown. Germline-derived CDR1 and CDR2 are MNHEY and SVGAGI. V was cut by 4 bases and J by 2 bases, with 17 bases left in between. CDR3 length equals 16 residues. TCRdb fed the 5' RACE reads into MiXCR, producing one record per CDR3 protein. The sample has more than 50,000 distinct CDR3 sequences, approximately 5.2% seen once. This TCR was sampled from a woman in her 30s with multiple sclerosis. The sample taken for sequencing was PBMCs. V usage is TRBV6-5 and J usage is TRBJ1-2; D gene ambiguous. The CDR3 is CASSSSFRPLNYGYTF. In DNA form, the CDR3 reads TGTGCCAGCAGTTCCTCGTTCAGGCCCCTGAACTATGGCTACACCTTC.